Presented here are 16 T cell receptor beta chains from one specimen sequenced in a study of blood T cell repertoires in COVID-19. TCRdb keeps only in-frame clones here, not all; method: immunoSEQ multiplex PCR. The data contain a few hundred thousand clones, around 90% of them singletons. Material for sequencing was peripheral blood. The receptors come from a woman under 40 with COVID-19, enrolled during active disease.

This rearrangement joins TRBV14 to TRBJ1-2; D possibly corresponds to TRBD1 (6 bases). Deletions cut 4 bases from V and 8 bases from J, with 17 bases between. Germline assignment: CDR1 SGHDN and CDR2 FVKESK. The CDR3 runs to 14 residues. CDR3 region: CASSLRTGMGGYTF. The CDR3 nucleotides are TGTGCCAGCAGCCTACGAACAGGGATGGGCGGCTACACCTTC. Drawing the rest from reference TRBV14 and TRBJ1-2, the complete variable domain is EAGVTQFPSHSVIEKGQTVTLRCDPISGHDNLYWYRRVMGKEIKFLLHFVKESKQDESGMPNNRFLAERTGGTYSTLKVQPAELEDSGVYFCASSLRTGMGGYTFGSGTRLTVV.

This sequence joins TRBV30 and TRBJ2-7; the D gene is possibly TRBD1 (5 bases). Per the germline V gene, CDR1 is GTSNPN and CDR2 is SVGIG (reference sequence). The length of the CDR3 is 14 residues. Trimming removed 7 bases at V and 0 bases at J, with 16 bases between. CDR3 nucleotides: TGTGCCTCCCGAAAGGGGTGGGGCTCCTACGAGCAGTACTTC. It is translated as CASRKGWGSYEQYF.

This sequence joins TRBV19 and TRBJ1-5; 7 bases are a match to TRBD1. The V segment lost 4 bases and the J segment 6 bases; nucleotides outside the gene matches: 15. The CDR3 loop spans 17 amino acids. CDR1 is LNHDA and CDR2 is SQIVND in the germline V gene (reference sequence). The CDR3 coding sequence is TGTGCCAGTAGTAGACGCTTGATCGACAGGGTAGGTCAGCCCCAGCATTTT. Translated: CASSRRLIDRVGQPQHF.

The CDR3 here is CASSQTRNTEAFF. In nucleotides, the CDR3 is TGTGCCAGCAGCCAGACAAGGAACACTGAAGCTTTCTTT. The chain has TRBV3-1 (or the pseudogene TRBV3-2) and TRBJ1-1; D is ambiguous. V was cut by 3 bases and J by 1 base, with 6 bases left in between. The germline CDR1 and CDR2 sequences are LGHDT and YNNKEL (reference sequence). The CDR3 extends over 13 amino acids.

The gene calls are TRBV25-1 and TRBJ1-4, with D possibly matching TRBD1 (6 bases). Germline V lookup: CDR1 MGHDK, CDR2 SYGVNS. This CDR3 region has 16 residues. The V gene lost 5 bases and the J gene lost 3 bases, with 16 bases spanning the gap. The CDR3 DNA is TGTGCCAGCAGTAACGGACAGAATACCCCTAATGAAAAACTGTTTTTT. This sequence encodes CASSNGQNTPNEKLFF.

The rearrangement links TRBV6-4 to TRBJ2-1; perhaps TRBD2 as D (5 bases). Germline lookup yields CDR1 MRHNA and CDR2 SNTAGT. The CDR3 sequence is 13 residues long. The V gene lost 4 bases and the J gene lost 5 bases, with 9 bases spanning the gap. The CDR3 reads CASSVLANNEQFF. The CDR3 region has the DNA TGTGCCAGCAGTGTCCTAGCTAACAATGAGCAGTTCTTC.

The chain combines TRBV27 with TRBJ1-5; D remains unclear. Per germline, CDR1 MNHEY and CDR2 SMNVEV (reference sequence). V shed 6 bases and J shed 3 bases, with 12 bases lying between them. This CDR3 has 14 residues. CDR3 in amino acids: CASSPTGFNQPQHF. CDR3 nucleotides: TGTGCCAGCAGCCCCACGGGGTTCAATCAGCCCCAGCATTTT.

The V call is TRBV4-1, the J call TRBJ1-6, with no clear D. The CDR3 sequence is 12 residues long. In germline, CDR1 is MGHRA, CDR2 YSYEKL. The V end was cut by 1 base, the J end by 13 bases, with 8 bases between. The CDR3 here is CASSQVRGPLHF. The CDR3, as DNA: TGCGCCAGCAGCCAAGTTAGAGGGCCCCTCCACTTT.

This chain connects TRBV2 to TRBJ2-1, with TRBD1 identical over 8 bases. This CDR3 contains 15 residues. After removal of 7 bases from V and 5 bases from J, the junction contained 10 bases not matched to a gene. The V gene's germline CDR1 is SNHLY and CDR2 FYNNEI. CDR3 region: CASTLQGARDNEQFF. The CDR3 DNA sequence: TGTGCCAGCACTCTCCAGGGGGCAAGGGACAATGAGCAGTTCTTC.

The rearrangement links TRBV9 to TRBJ2-7; TRBD2 matches at 10 bases. V shed 0 bases and J 6 bases; nucleotides not matched to a gene: 6. Germline V lookup: CDR1 SGDLS, CDR2 YYNGEE. The CDR3 has 15 residues. CDR3 bases: TGTGCCAGCAGCGTAGCCCTAGCGGGAGTGTCCGAGCAGTACTTC. Its protein is CASSVALAGVSEQYF.

About this clone itself: Other nucleotide sequences from this sample produce the same CDR3. V and J are TRBV7-6 and TRBJ2-2, with 8 bases identical to TRBD1. The CDR3 consists of 14 residues. Per the germline V gene, CDR1 is SGHVS and CDR2 is FNYEAQ. V shed 5 bases and J 6 bases; nucleotides not matched to a gene: 5. CDR3 sequence: CASSPQGAAGELFF. For the CDR3, the DNA is TGTGCCAGCAGCCCGCAGGGGGCGGCCGGGGAGCTGTTTTTT.

This chain links TRBV5-1 with TRBJ1-5, with a possible D match to TRBD1 (5 bases). The germline V gene has CDR1 SGHRS and CDR2 YFSETQ. Trimming left V 2 bases short and J 6 bases short, with 12 bases between. This CDR3 is built from 14 residues. The DNA of the CDR3 is TGCGCCAGCAGCTTTGACCCCGGGGGTCAGCCCCAGCATTTT. Translation: CASSFDPGGQPQHF.

V and J are TRBV28 and TRBJ1-5; 9 bases map to TRBD1. The CDR3 consists of 17 residues. Germline assignment: CDR1 MDHEN and CDR2 SYDVKM. V was pared by 8 bases and J by 1 base, with 12 bases of the junction left unmatched. The CDR3 spells CASSPGTGLGSNQPQHF. The CDR3 DNA reads TGTGCCAGCTCCCCCGGGACAGGGTTAGGAAGCAATCAGCCCCAGCATTTT. The whole variable domain, filled in from reference TRBV28 and TRBJ1-5, reads DVKVTQSSRYLVKRTGEKVFLECVQDMDHENMFWYRQDPGLGLRLIYFSYDVKMKEKGDIPEGYSVSREKKERFSLILESASTNQTSMYLCASSPGTGLGSNQPQHFGDGTRLSIL.

The V gene is TRBV5-1, the J gene TRBJ2-7; TRBD2 agrees at 8 bases. Germline V gives CDR1 SGHRS, CDR2 YFSETQ. CDR3 length: 13 residues. V gave up 4 bases and J gave up 7 bases; unmatched junction bases: 7. CDR3: CASSPSGSREQYF. CDR3 bases: TGCGCCAGCAGCCCCAGCGGGAGTCGGGAGCAGTACTTC.

Only one count was recorded for this clone. This chain links TRBV21-1 with TRBJ2-7; TRBD1 was called by the table and not checked on the DNA. TRBV21-1 is assigned pseudogene status. CDR3 size: 15 residues. The CDR3 nucleotides read TGTGCCAGCAGCAAATGTGGTGGCAGGGGTTACGAGCAGTACTTC. It translates to CASSKCGGRGYEQYF.

The chain links TRBV11-2 to TRBJ2-4, with 7 positions matching TRBD1. Germline-derived CDR1 and CDR2 are SGHAT and FQNNGV. The junction had 1 base not matched to a gene; V was cut back by 0 bases and J by 2 bases. The CDR3 has 15 amino acids. CDR3 sequence reads: CASSLDRGTKNIQYF. In nucleotides, the CDR3 is TGTGCCAGCAGCTTAGACAGGGGGACCAAAAACATTCAGTACTTC.